These 26 T cell receptor beta chains share one sample of origin, sequenced in a study of blood T cell repertoires in COVID-19. Assay used: immunoSEQ multiplex PCR; TCRdb lists only in-frame clones, some missing. The table lists almost 200,000 clones, 85% to 90% of them singletons. The specimen sequenced was peripheral blood. The receptors were gathered from a woman aged 70-85 years with acute or convalescent COVID-19.

The V call is TRBV5-1, the J call TRBJ2-2, with unresolved D. CDR1 SGHRS and CDR2 YFSETQ come from the germline V gene. V was pared by 0 bases and J by 3 bases, with 15 bases between. This CDR3 has 17 residues. The CDR3 here is CASSLALSTDYTGELFF. In nucleotides, the CDR3 is TGCGCCAGCAGCTTGGCCCTTAGTACAGATTACACCGGGGAGCTGTTTTTT.

This clone has only one observation. The chain combines TRBV6-1 with TRBJ2-3, with 10 bases identical to TRBD2. The CDR3 covers 17 residues. With 2 bases clipped from V and 2 bases from J, the junction kept 7 bases outside the gene matches. Germline V gene lookup returns CDR1 MNHNS and CDR2 SASEGT. The CDR3 DNA sequence: TGTGCCAGCAGTGAACGGGGGGGACTAGCGACCACAGATACGCAGTATTTT. It translates to CASSERGGLATTDTQYF.

This clone has a single count. The chain recombines TRBV7-2 with TRBJ2-3, with TRBD2 identical over 7 bases. CDR1 SGHTA and CDR2 FQGNSA come from the germline V gene. This CDR3 is built from 15 residues. With 6 bases clipped from V and 3 bases from J, the junction kept 9 bases outside the gene matches. CDR3 region: CASSSTREGTDTQYF. DNA of the CDR3: TGTGCCAGCAGTTCTACTAGGGAGGGGACAGATACGCAGTATTTT.

This clone appeared a few times. The chain recombines TRBV5-1 with TRBJ1-2; D gene unclear. Per germline, CDR1 SGHRS and CDR2 YFSETQ. The CDR3 loop spans 15 amino acids. V was trimmed by 5 bases and J by 4 bases, leaving 18 bases between them. In DNA, the CDR3 is TGCGCCAGCAGGATAACGGAGAGTGTTGGCTATGGCTACACCTTC. Its protein product is CASRITESVGYGYTF.

In its sample, this clone was seen once. Other DNA sequences from this sample encode an identical CDR3 as well. The V and J genes are TRBV18 and TRBJ2-5, with D tentatively TRBD2 (5 bases). Germline-derived CDR1 and CDR2 are KGHSH and LQKENI. The CDR3 extends over 15 amino acids. Trimming left V 6 bases short and J 1 base short, with 15 bases between. The CDR3 here is CASSRDFSVQETQYF. The CDR3, as DNA: TGTGCCAGCTCTCGCGATTTTAGCGTCCAAGAGACCCAGTACTTC.

This clone has only one observation. This rearrangement joins TRBV10-3 to TRBJ2-1; 9 positions agree with TRBD2. Germline CDR1 ENHRY, CDR2 SYGVKD. V lost 4 bases, J lost 8 bases, and 6 bases stayed unmatched. The CDR3 consists of 14 residues. CDR3 sequence: CAISVLAGLDEQFF. CDR3 bases: TGTGCCATCAGTGTGCTAGCGGGATTAGATGAGCAGTTCTTC.

This clone has only one observation. The V call is TRBV6-5, the J call TRBJ1-1; tentative D call: TRBD1 (5 bases). CDR1 is MNHEY, CDR2 SVGAGI, per germline. The CDR3 covers 15 residues. Trimming left V 2 bases short and J 1 base short, with 11 bases between. In DNA, the CDR3 is TGTGCCAGCAGTTACGCCGGACATCAGAACACTGAAGCTTTCTTT. It codes for CASSYAGHQNTEAFF.

V gene TRBV12-5 combines with J gene TRBJ2-3; TRBD2 matches at 8 bases. Germline V CDR1 and CDR2: LGHNT, FRNRAP. The CDR3 loop spans 14 amino acids. The V gene end was trimmed by 1 base and the J gene end by 6 bases; junction bases not matched to a gene: 3. The CDR3 loop is CASGLDSGADTQYF. CDR3 DNA sequence: TGTGCTAGTGGTTTGGATAGCGGGGCGGATACGCAGTATTTT.

This sequence joins TRBV28 and TRBJ2-4; 7 nucleotides align to TRBD2. This CDR3 has 15 amino acids. Germline loops: CDR1 MDHEN, CDR2 SYDVKM. V lost 6 bases to trimming and J lost 1 base; unmatched junction nucleotides: 6. CDR3 nucleotide sequence: TGTGCCAGCAGCGCAACTAGCGCGGCCAAAAACATTCAGTACTTC. It is translated as CASSATSAAKNIQYF. The full variable domain, completed using reference TRBV28 and TRBJ2-4, is DVKVTQSSRYLVKRTGEKVFLECVQDMDHENMFWYRQDPGLGLRLIYFSYDVKMKEKGDIPEGYSVSREKKERFSLILESASTNQTSMYLCASSATSAAKNIQYFGAGTRLSVL.

V and J are TRBV27 and TRBJ2-5; D unresolved. There are 15 residues in the CDR3. The V gene's germline CDR1 is MNHEY and CDR2 SMNVEV (reference sequence). The ends were cut back, 2 bases at V and 5 bases at J, with 15 bases in the middle. The DNA of the CDR3 is TGTGCCAGCAGTTTAAGGCCCGAGCGAGTGGAGACCCAGTACTTC. Encoded protein: CASSLRPERVETQYF.

This chain links TRBV11-3 with TRBJ2-7; 8 nucleotides align to TRBD1. The J segment lost 5 bases and the V segment lost 3 bases, leaving 0 bases of the junction unmatched. There are 12 residues in the CDR3. From germline, CDR1 is SGHNT and CDR2 YENEEA. CDR3: CASSLDRDEQYF. DNA of the CDR3: TGTGCCAGCAGCTTGGACAGGGACGAGCAGTACTTC. Complete variable domain (other parts from reference TRBV11-3 and TRBJ2-7): EAGVVQSPRYKIIEKKQPVAFWCNPISGHNTLYWYLQNLGQGPELLIRYENEEAVDDSQLPKDRFSAERLKGVDSTLKIQPAELGDSAVYLCASSLDRDEQYFGPGTRLTVT.

This clone was counted between two and nine times. The CDR3 loop is CASSSLAAGAFNTEAFF. As DNA, the CDR3 is TGTGCCAGCAGCTCCTTGGCGGCGGGGGCCTTCAACACTGAAGCTTTCTTT. The chain couples TRBV5-6 to TRBJ1-1, with D possibly matching TRBD1 (6 bases). The CDR3 extends over 17 amino acids. The germline V and J ends were trimmed by 3 bases and 2 bases, with 20 bases remaining between them. CDR1 is SGHDT and CDR2 is YYEEEE in the germline V gene.

This clone was picked up one time. The rearrangement joins TRBV5-5 to TRBJ2-2; unclear D gene. This CDR3 spans 14 amino acids. Deletions cut 2 bases from V and 5 bases from J, with 10 bases between. CDR1 is SGHKS and CDR2 is YYEKEE in the germline V gene (reference sequence). CDR3 DNA: TGTGCCAGCAGCTTACTGCGTGAGACCGGGGAGCTGTTTTTT. Residues: CASSLLRETGELFF.

The table lists this clone with a count of one. This rearrangement joins TRBV27 to TRBJ2-3, with 11 bases matching TRBD2. The V and J ends lost 5 bases and 3 bases, in that order; junction bases with no gene match: 7. The CDR3 is made up of 16 amino acids. Germline CDR1 reads MNHEY; CDR2 reads SMNVEV (reference sequence). The CDR3 loop reads CASSRRLAGLTDTQYF. The CDR3 coding sequence is TGTGCCAGCAGTCGCCGACTAGCGGGGTTGACAGATACGCAGTATTTT.

About this clone: The sample holds other DNA sequences that translate to the same CDR3. The rearrangement links TRBV24-1 to TRBJ2-2; D is possibly TRBD1 (5 bases). The CDR3 consists of 15 residues. Germline assignment: CDR1 KGHDR and CDR2 SFDVKD. V was pared by 3 bases and J by 2 bases, with 9 bases between. CDR3 region: CATSDPRANTGELFF. DNA for the CDR3: TGTGCCACCAGTGATCCCAGGGCAAACACCGGGGAGCTGTTTTTT.

This clone occurred once. The J gene is TRBJ2-7, the V gene TRBV11-2; weak D call: TRBD2 (6 bases). Trimming cost V 1 base and J 3 bases, with 13 bases left between them. Germline-derived CDR1 and CDR2 are SGHAT and FQNNGV. This CDR3 is built from 15 residues. The CDR3 region has the DNA TGTGCCAGCAGCTTAGGGGTTGGAGGGTTCTACGAGCAGTACTTC. It translates to CASSLGVGGFYEQYF. Variable domain in full (rest from reference TRBV11-2 and TRBJ2-7): EAGVAQSPRYKIIEKRQSVAFWCNPISGHATLYWYQQILGQGPKLLIQFQNNGVVDDSQLPKDRFSAERLKGVDSTLKIQPAKLEDSAVYLCASSLGVGGFYEQYFGPGTRLTVT.

The chain combines TRBV6-5 with TRBJ1-1, with D perhaps matching TRBD1 (6 bases). This CDR3 spans 13 amino acids. Germline V gene sequence: CDR1 MNHEY, CDR2 SVGAGI. Trimming took 2 bases from V and 8 from J, leaving 12 bases between them. This CDR3 reads CASSYGGGLEAFF. The CDR3 nucleotides are TGTGCCAGCAGTTACGGGGGGGGCCTAGAAGCTTTCTTT.

The chain recombines TRBV7-6 with TRBJ1-1; tentatively, D is TRBD1 (6 bases). V shed 1 base and J shed 4 bases, with 13 bases lying between them. Germline CDR1 SGHVS, CDR2 FNYEAQ. The CDR3 is 15 residues long. In nucleotides, the CDR3 is TGTGCCAGCAGCTTAGAACCAGGGGCGAGCACTGAAGCTTTCTTT. Residues: CASSLEPGASTEAFF. The complete variable domain, with remaining parts taken from reference TRBV7-6 and TRBJ1-1, reads GAGVSQSPRYKVTKRGQDVALRCDPISGHVSLYWYRQALGQGPEFLTYFNYEAQQDKSGLPNDRFSAERPEGSISTLTIQRTEQRDSAMYRCASSLEPGASTEAFFGQGTRLTVV.

Remarks on this clone: The sample carries other DNA sequences with the same CDR3. This sequence joins TRBV2 and TRBJ1-5, with 7 bases lining up with TRBD1. CDR3 size: 14 residues. Trimming took 4 bases from V and 6 from J; bases not matched to a gene: 6. Per the germline V gene, CDR1 is SNHLY and CDR2 is FYNNEI. CDR3 coding DNA: TGTGCCAGCAGTGGACAGGGAGCTGGTCAGCCCCAGCATTTT. Amino acids: CASSGQGAGQPQHF.

This chain uses TRBV5-6 with TRBJ2-1, with D possibly TRBD2 on 5 matching bases. This CDR3 spans 13 amino acids. V was cut by 0 bases and J by 9 bases, with 10 bases left in between. Germline lookup yields CDR1 SGHDT and CDR2 YYEEEE. This CDR3 reads CASSLGVRGEQFF. CDR3 in DNA: TGTGCCAGCAGCTTGGGCGTTCGGGGTGAGCAGTTCTTC. Drawing the rest from reference TRBV5-6 and TRBJ2-1, the complete variable domain is DAGVTQSPTHLIKTRGQQVTLRCSPKSGHDTVSWYQQALGQGPQFIFQYYEEEERQRGNFPDRFSGHQFPNYSSELNVNALLLGDSALYLCASSLGVRGEQFFGPGTRLTVL.

The chain has TRBV5-4 and TRBJ1-1; TRBD1 matches at 7 bases. In germline, CDR1 is SGHNT, CDR2 YYREEE (reference sequence). The CDR3 sequence is 14 residues long. Trimming removed 5 bases from V and 0 bases from J; junction bases left unmatched: 4. For the CDR3, the DNA is TGTGCCAGCAGGGAGGGACAGATGAACACTGAAGCTTTCTTT. Its translation: CASREGQMNTEAFF.

V is TRBV7-2 and J is TRBJ1-6; weak D call: TRBD1 (6 bases). The CDR3 runs to 16 residues. V was cut by 0 bases and J by 6 bases, with 12 bases left in between. From germline, CDR1 is SGHTA and CDR2 FQGNSA. In DNA form, the CDR3 reads TGTGCCAGCAGCTTAGCGCAGACAGGCCCTAATTCACCCCTCCACTTT. The encoded protein is CASSLAQTGPNSPLHF.

This rearrangement joins TRBV3-1 (or the pseudogene TRBV3-2) to TRBJ2-3; no clear D. Between the trimmed V and J ends, which lost 0 bases and 4 bases, there was a span of 14 bases. Germline V lookup: CDR1 LGHDT, CDR2 YNNKEL (reference sequence). CDR3 size: 16 residues. The CDR3 DNA reads as TGTGCCAGCAGCCAAGATACGCAACTATTTTCAGATACGCAGTATTTT. Encoded protein: CASSQDTQLFSDTQYF.

This clone has only one observation. The genes are TRBV4-1 and TRBJ2-3, with D possibly being TRBD1 (7 bases). V was cut by 4 bases and J by 5 bases, with 16 bases left in between. Per the germline V gene, CDR1 is MGHRA and CDR2 is YSYEKL. The CDR3 totals 15 residues. CDR3 coding DNA: TGCGCCAGCAGCCTAGGGGGCCAGGGAGGAGATACGCAGTATTTT. Residues: CASSLGGQGGDTQYF.

This chain connects TRBV5-4 to TRBJ2-1; 11 nucleotides agree with TRBD2. V gave up 1 base and J gave up 4 bases; unmatched junction bases: 1. Per the germline V gene, CDR1 is SGHNT and CDR2 is YYREEE (reference sequence). There are 15 residues in the CDR3. The CDR3 loop is CASSLWTSGYNEQFF. In DNA form, the CDR3 reads TGTGCCAGCAGCTTGTGGACTAGCGGGTACAATGAGCAGTTCTTC.

The chain employs TRBV12-5 and TRBJ1-5; perhaps TRBD1 as D (5 bases). V was trimmed by 1 base and J by 6 bases, leaving 7 bases between them. Germline CDR1 LGHNT, CDR2 FRNRAP. The CDR3 is 13 residues long. For the CDR3, the DNA is TGTGCTAGTGGTTTGGGCCAGGGTCAGCCCCAGCATTTT. Translation: CASGLGQGQPQHF.